The 7 T cell receptor beta chains listed next were all sequenced from one sample in a study of blood T cell repertoires in COVID-19. Some clones are missing from TCRdb's copy, which holds only in-frame ones; the method was immunoSEQ multiplex PCR. Of some 62,000 clones listed, more than 80% are singletons. The sample was peripheral blood. Receptors were obtained from a woman of 80 years or more with acute or convalescent COVID-19.

The genes are TRBV7-9 and TRBJ1-1, with unresolved D. V dropped 8 bases and J dropped 6 bases, with 13 bases sitting between them. Germline CDR1 is SEHNR and CDR2 is FQNEAQ (reference sequence). The CDR3 length is 12 residues. DNA of the CDR3: TGTGCCAGCTCCAGGCAATCTCCTGAAGCTTTCTTT. Translating gives CASSRQSPEAFF.

The rearrangement joins TRBV30 to TRBJ2-3, with 9 bases identical to TRBD2. V lost 3 bases and J lost 0; bases outside the gene matches: 7. Germline CDR1 reads GTSNPN; CDR2 reads SVGIG (reference sequence). This CDR3 is 16 amino acids long. The CDR3 sequence is CAWSGREGYSTDTQYF. CDR3 nucleotides: TGTGCCTGGAGCGGGCGGGAGGGATATAGCACAGATACGCAGTATTTT.

J is TRBJ2-3 and V is TRBV12-5; maybe TRBD2 (7 bases). Germline CDR1 is LGHNT and CDR2 is FRNRAP. V lost 0 bases, J lost 0 bases, and 19 bases lay in between. This CDR3 is built from 19 residues. The CDR3: CASGLVFWGGGTSTDTQYF. The CDR3 coding sequence is TGTGCTAGTGGTTTGGTGTTCTGGGGAGGGGGGACTAGCACAGATACGCAGTATTTT.

This CDR3 reads CASSVGGLAGGQSSYEQYF. Written as DNA, the CDR3 is TGTGCCAGCAGCGTAGGTGGACTAGCGGGGGGGCAAAGCTCCTACGAGCAGTACTTC. The chain uses TRBV9 and TRBJ2-7, with 15 bases fitting TRBD2. Germline trimming cut 0 bases from V and 0 bases from J; bases unmatched to any gene: 7. Germline assignment: CDR1 SGDLS and CDR2 YYNGEE. CDR3 length: 19 amino acids.

This chain connects TRBV3-1 (or the pseudogene TRBV3-2) to TRBJ2-5; TRBD1 aligns across 9 bases. Germline CDR1 and CDR2: LGHDT and YNNKEL (reference sequence). Trimming cost V 3 bases and J 4 bases; bases outside gene matches: 6. This CDR3 is built from 15 residues. In nucleotides, the CDR3 is TGTGCCAGCAGCCAGGGACAGGGTTCTGGAGAGACCCAGTACTTC. Translating gives CASSQGQGSGETQYF.

This clone was observed a handful of times. CDR3: CASSVHTGEGGELFF. The CDR3 DNA reads as TGTGCCAGCAGTGTGCACACAGGTGAAGGCGGGGAGCTGTTTTTT. The chain uses TRBV2 and TRBJ2-2; possible D gene TRBD1, 5 bases. The CDR3 loop spans 15 amino acids. The germline CDR1 and CDR2 sequences are SNHLY and FYNNEI. The germline V and J ends were trimmed by 4 bases and 7 bases, with 16 bases remaining between them.

The chain employs TRBV28 and TRBJ2-7; 8 bases are a match to TRBD2. The length of the CDR3 is 16 residues. The junction had 9 bases not matched to a gene; V was cut back by 2 bases and J by 3 bases. Germline CDR1 reads MDHEN; CDR2 reads SYDVKM. This chain's CDR3 is CASSLAGGLGNYEQYF. CDR3 DNA: TGTGCCAGCAGTTTAGCCGGGGGACTAGGGAACTACGAGCAGTACTTC.